This paragraph reports one TCR beta chain. The antigen remains unidentified. This record comes from a study of PD-1 blockade in classical Hodgkin lymphoma. At the level of the study: Patients were administered nivolumab (3 mg/kg intravenously) every 2 weeks. Study-wide results and caveats: The origin of the repertoire differences remains undefined, with disease activity or prior therapy as possible causes. Newly diagnosed patients reportedly had lower baseline TCR diversity than healthy donors.

Every one of the patients relapsed after autologous stem cell transplantation (brentuximab vedotin exposure was variable). Magnetic negative selection was used to purify CD4+ T cells from PBMCs that had been thawed. Clones were read by immunoSEQ multiplex PCR, and TCRdb kept only the in-frame ones, dropping some. The table lists some 35,000 clones, more than 80% of them singletons. This TCR derives from a human donor with classical Hodgkin lymphoma. The specimen comprised CD4+ T cells from blood, sampled at baseline.

Here the CDR3 reads CASSLWNRQGFFSTGELFF. The CDR3, as DNA: TGTGCCAGCAGCTTATGGAATCGACAGGGGTTTTTCTCTACCGGGGAGCTGTTTTTT. The V call is TRBV7-9, the J call TRBJ2-2, with 8 nucleotides matching TRBD1. Germline-derived CDR1 and CDR2 are SEHNR and FQNEAQ (reference sequence). Trimming cost V 2 bases and J 5 bases; bases outside gene matches: 16. This CDR3 has 19 residues.